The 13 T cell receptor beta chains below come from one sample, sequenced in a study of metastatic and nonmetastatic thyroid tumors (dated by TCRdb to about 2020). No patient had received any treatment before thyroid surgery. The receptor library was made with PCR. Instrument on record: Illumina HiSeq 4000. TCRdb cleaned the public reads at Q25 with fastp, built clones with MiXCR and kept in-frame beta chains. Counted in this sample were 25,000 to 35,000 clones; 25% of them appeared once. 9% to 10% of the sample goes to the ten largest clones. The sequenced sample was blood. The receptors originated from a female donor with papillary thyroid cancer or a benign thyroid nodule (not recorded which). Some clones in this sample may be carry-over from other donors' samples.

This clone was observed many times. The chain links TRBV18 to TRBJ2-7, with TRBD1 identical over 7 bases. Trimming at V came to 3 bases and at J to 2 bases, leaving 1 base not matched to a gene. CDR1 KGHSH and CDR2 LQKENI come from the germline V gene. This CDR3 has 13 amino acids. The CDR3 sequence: CASSPTGAYEQYF. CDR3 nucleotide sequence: TGTGCCAGCTCACCCACAGGGGCCTACGAGCAGTACTTC.

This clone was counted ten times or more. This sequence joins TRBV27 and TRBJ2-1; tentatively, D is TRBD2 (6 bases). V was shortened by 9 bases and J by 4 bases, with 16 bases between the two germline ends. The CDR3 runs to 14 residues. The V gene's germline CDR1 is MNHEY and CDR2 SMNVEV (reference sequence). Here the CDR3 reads CARHSGVGYNEQFF. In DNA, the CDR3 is TGTGCCAGACATAGCGGAGTCGGTTACAATGAGCAGTTCTTC.

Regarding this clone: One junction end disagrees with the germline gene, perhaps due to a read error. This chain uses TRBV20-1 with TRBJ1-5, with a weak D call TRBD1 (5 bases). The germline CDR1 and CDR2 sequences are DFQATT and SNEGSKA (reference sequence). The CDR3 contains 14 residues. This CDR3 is CSASLTDSNHPQHF. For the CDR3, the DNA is TGCAGTGCTAGCCTGACAGATAGCAATCATCCCCAGCATTTT.

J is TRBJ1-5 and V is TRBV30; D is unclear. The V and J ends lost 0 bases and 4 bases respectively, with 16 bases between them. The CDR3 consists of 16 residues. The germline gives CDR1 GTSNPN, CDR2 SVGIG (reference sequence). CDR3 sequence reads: CAWSVGSGQRNQPQHF. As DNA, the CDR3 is TGTGCCTGGAGTGTAGGCAGTGGGCAGAGAAATCAGCCCCAGCATTTT.

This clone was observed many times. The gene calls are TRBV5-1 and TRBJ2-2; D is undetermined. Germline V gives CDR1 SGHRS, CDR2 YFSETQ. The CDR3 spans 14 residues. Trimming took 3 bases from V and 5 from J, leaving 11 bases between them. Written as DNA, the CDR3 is TGCGCCAGCAGCTACATACAGAGTACCGGGGAGCTGTTTTTT. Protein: CASSYIQSTGELFF.

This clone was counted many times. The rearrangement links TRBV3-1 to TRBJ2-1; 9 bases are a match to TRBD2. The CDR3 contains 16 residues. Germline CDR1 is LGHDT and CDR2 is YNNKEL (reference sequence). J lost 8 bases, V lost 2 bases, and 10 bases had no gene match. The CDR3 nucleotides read TGTGCCAGCAGCCAATACGGCGGGAGGGCCAAAGATGAGCAGTTCTTC. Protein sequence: CASSQYGGRAKDEQFF.

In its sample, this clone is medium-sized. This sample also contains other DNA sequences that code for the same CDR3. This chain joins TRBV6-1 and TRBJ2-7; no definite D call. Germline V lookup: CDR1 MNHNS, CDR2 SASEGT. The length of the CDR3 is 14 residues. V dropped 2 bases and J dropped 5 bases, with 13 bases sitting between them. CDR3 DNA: TGTGCCAGCAGTGAAATAGTCCGACCCGACGAGCAGTACTTC. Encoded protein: CASSEIVRPDEQYF.

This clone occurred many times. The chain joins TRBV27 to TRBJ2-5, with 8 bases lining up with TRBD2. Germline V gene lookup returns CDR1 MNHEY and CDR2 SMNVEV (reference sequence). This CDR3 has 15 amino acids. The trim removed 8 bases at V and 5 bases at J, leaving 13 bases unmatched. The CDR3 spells CASAGGLLPGETQYF. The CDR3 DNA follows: TGTGCCAGCGCGGGGGGACTCCTACCCGGGGAGACCCAGTACTTC.

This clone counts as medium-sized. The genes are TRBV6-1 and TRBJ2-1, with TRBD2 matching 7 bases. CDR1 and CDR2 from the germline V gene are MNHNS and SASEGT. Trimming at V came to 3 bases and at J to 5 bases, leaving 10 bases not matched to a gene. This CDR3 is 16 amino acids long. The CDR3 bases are TGTGCCAGCAGTGACCTGACTAGCCGGGGGAACAATGAGCAGTTCTTC. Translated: CASSDLTSRGNNEQFF.

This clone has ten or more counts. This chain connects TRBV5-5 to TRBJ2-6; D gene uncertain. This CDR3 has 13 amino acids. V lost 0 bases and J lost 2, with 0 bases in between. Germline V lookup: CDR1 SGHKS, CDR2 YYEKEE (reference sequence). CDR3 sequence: CASSLAGANVLTF. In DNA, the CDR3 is TGTGCCAGCAGCTTGGCTGGGGCCAACGTCCTGACTTTC.

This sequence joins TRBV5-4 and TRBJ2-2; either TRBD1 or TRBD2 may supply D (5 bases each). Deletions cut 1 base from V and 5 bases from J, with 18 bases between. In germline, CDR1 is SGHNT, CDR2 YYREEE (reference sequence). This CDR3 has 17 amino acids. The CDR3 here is CASSLSKGRVRTGELFF. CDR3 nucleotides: TGTGCCAGCAGCTTGTCGAAGGGACGGGTGAGGACCGGGGAGCTGTTTTTT.

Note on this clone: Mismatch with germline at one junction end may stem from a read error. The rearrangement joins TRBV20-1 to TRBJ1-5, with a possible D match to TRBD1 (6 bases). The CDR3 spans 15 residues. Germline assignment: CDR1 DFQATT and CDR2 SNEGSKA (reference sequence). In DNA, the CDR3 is TGCAGTGCTAGAGGGATAGGGGGGACCAATCAGCCCCCGTATTTT. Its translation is CSARGIGGTNQPPYF.

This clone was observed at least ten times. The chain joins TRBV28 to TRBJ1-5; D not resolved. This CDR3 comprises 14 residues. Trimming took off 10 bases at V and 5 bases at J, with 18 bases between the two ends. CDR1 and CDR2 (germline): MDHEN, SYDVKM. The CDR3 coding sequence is TGTGCCACCAGGCTGGCTGCCTCCCATCAGCCCCAGCATTTT. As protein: CATRLAASHQPQHF.